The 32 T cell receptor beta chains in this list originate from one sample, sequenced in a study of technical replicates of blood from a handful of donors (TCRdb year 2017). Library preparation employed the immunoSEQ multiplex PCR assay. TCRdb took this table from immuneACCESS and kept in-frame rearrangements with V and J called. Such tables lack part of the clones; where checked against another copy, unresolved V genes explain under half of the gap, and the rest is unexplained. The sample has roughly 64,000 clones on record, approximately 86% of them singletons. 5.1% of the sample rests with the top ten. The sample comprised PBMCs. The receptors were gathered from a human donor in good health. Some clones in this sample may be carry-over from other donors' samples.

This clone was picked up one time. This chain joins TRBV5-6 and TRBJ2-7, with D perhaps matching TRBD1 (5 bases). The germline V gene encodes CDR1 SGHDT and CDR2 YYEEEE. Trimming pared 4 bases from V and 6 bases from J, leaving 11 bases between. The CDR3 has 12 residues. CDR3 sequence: CASSRGYGEQYF. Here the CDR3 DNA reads TGTGCCAGCAGCAGGGGCTACGGCGAGCAGTACTTC.

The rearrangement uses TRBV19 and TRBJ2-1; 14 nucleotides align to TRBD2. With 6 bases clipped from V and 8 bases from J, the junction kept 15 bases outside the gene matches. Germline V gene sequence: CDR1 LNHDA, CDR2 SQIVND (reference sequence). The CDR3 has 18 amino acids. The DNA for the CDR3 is TGTGCCAGTAGGTTGACTAGCGGGAGGGCCTCTTCCAGGTATGAGCAGTTCTTC. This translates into CASRLTSGRASSRYEQFF.

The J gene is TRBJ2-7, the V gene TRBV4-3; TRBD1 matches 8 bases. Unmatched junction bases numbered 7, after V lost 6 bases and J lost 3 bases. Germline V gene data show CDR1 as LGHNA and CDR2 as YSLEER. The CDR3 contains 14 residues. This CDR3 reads CASRVGQANYEQYF. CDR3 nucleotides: TGCGCCAGCAGGGTGGGACAGGCCAACTACGAGCAGTACTTC.

The CDR3, as DNA: TGTGCCAGTAGTACCTCAGGGAGGAATCAGCCCCAGCATTTT. Its translation: CASSTSGRNQPQHF. The rearrangement uses TRBV19 and TRBJ1-5; tentative D call: TRBD1 (5 bases). This CDR3 spans 14 amino acids. Germline V gives CDR1 LNHDA, CDR2 SQIVND (reference sequence). Trimming took off 4 bases at V and 4 bases at J, with 11 bases between the two ends.

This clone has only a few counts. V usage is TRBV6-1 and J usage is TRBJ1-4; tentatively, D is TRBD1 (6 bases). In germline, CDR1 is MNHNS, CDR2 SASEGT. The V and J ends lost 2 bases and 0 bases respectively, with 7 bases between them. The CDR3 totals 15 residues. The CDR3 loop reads CASSETGTTNEKLFF. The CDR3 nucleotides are TGTGCCAGCAGTGAAACAGGGACAACTAATGAAAAACTGTTTTTT.

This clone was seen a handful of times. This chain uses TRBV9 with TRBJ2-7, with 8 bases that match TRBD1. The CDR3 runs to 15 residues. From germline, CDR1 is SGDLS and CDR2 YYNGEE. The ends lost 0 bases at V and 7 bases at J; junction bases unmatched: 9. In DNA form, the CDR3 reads TGTGCCAGCAGCGTAGGGTTGGACAGGGTAGGGGAGCAGTACTTC. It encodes CASSVGLDRVGEQYF.

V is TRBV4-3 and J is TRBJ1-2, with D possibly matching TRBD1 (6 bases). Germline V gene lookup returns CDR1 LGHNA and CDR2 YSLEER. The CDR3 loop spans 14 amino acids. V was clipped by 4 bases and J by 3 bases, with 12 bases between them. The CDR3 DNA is TGCGCCAGCAGCCGGCAACAGGGCGACTATGGCTACACCTTC. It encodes CASSRQQGDYGYTF.

CDR3 DNA: TGTGCCAGCAGCCTCTCGGGACAGGGATGGACTGAAGCTTTCTTT. It specifies CASSLSGQGWTEAFF. The chain is built from TRBV9 and TRBJ1-1, with 9 bases aligning to TRBD1. The CDR3 covers 15 residues. J lost 5 bases, V lost 4 bases, and 9 bases had no gene match. Germline lookup yields CDR1 SGDLS and CDR2 YYNGEE. The full variable domain, with the rest looked up from reference TRBV9 and TRBJ1-1, is DSGVTQTPKHLITATGQRVTLRCSPRSGDLSVYWYQQSLDQGLQFLIQYYNGEERAKGNILERFSAQQFPDLHSELNLSSLELGDSALYFCASSLSGQGWTEAFFGQGTRLTVV.

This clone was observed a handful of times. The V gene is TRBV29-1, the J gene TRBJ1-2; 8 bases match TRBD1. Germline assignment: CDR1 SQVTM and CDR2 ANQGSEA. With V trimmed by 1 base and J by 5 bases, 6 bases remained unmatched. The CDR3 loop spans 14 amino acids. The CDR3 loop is CSVEGRGRSYGYTF. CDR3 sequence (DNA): TGCAGCGTTGAAGGCAGGGGGCGCAGTTATGGCTACACCTTC.

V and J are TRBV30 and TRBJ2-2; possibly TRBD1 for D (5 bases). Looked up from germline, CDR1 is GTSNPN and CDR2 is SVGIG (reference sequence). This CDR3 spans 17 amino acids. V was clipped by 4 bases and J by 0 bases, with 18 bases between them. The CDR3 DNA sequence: TGTGCCTGGAACAGGAACCGACAGAGTACGAACACCGGGGAGCTGTTTTTT. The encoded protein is CAWNRNRQSTNTGELFF.

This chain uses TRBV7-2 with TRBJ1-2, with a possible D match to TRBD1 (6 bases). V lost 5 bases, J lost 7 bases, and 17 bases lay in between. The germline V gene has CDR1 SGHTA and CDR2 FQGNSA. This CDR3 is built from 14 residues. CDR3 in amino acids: CASSRATGFSGYTF. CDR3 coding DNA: TGTGCCAGCAGCCGTGCTACAGGGTTCAGTGGCTACACCTTC.

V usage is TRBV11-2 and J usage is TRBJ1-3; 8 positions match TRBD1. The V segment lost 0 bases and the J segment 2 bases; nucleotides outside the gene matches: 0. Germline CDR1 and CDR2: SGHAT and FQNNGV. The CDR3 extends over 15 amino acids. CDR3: CASSLDRGPGNTIYF. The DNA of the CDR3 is TGTGCCAGCAGCTTAGACAGGGGGCCTGGAAACACCATATATTTT.

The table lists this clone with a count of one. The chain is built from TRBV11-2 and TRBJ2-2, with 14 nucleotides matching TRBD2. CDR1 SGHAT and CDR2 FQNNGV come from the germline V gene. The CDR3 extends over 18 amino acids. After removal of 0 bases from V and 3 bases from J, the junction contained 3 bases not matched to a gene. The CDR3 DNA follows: TGTGCCAGCAGCTTAGAGACTAGCGGGAGGGGTTACACCGGGGAGCTGTTTTTT. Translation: CASSLETSGRGYTGELFF.

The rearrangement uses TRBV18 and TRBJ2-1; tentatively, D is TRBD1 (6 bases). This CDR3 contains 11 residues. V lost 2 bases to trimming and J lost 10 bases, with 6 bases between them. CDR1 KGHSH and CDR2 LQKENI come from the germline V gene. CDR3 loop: CASSPGTEQFF. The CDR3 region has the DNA TGTGCCAGCTCACCAGGGACAGAGCAGTTCTTC.

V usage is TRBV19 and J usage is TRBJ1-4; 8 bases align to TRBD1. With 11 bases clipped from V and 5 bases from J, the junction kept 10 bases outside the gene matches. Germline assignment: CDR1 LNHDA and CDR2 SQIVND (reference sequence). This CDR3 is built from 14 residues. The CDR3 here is CACGAQGANEKLFF. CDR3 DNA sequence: TGTGCCTGTGGGGCCCAGGGGGCAAATGAAAAACTGTTTTTT.

The chain's CDR3 is CASSEEEAGAVGQYF. The CDR3 bases are TGTGCCAGCAGTGAAGAGGAAGCGGGGGCTGTAGGGCAGTACTTC. J is TRBJ2-7 and V is TRBV6-1; 8 bases map to TRBD2. The CDR3 has 15 residues. CDR1 and CDR2 (germline): MNHNS, SASEGT. V shed 1 base and J 9 bases; nucleotides not matched to a gene: 11.

CDR3 sequence reads: CASNFRDRNYGYTF. For the CDR3, the DNA is TGTGCCAGTAATTTTCGTGACAGGAACTATGGCTACACCTTC. J is TRBJ1-2 and V is TRBV19; tentatively, D is TRBD1 (6 bases). This CDR3 is 14 amino acids long. The V gene lost 7 bases and the J gene lost 2 bases, with 14 bases spanning the gap. The germline gives CDR1 LNHDA, CDR2 SQIVND (reference sequence).

The CDR3 DNA follows: TGTGCCAGCAGTTACTCGATGGTAGCGGGGCCCTACGAGCAGTACTTC. It encodes CASSYSMVAGPYEQYF. The chain has TRBV6-5 and TRBJ2-7; 8 nucleotides align to TRBD2. Germline loops: CDR1 MNHEY, CDR2 SVGAGI. The CDR3 spans 16 residues. V gave up 0 bases and J gave up 2 bases; unmatched junction bases: 6.

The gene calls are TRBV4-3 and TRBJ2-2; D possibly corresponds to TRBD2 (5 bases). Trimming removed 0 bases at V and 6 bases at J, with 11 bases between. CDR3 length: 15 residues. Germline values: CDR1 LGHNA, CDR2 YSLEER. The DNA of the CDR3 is TGCGCCAGCAGCCAAGATCCGGACTTGGCCGGGGAGCTGTTTTTT. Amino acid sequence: CASSQDPDLAGELFF.

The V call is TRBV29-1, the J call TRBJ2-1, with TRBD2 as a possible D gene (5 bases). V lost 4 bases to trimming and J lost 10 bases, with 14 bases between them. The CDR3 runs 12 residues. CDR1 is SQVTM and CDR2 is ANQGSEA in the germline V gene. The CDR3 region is CSVGSATGEQFF. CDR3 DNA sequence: TGCAGCGTTGGTAGCGCTACGGGGGAGCAGTTCTTC.

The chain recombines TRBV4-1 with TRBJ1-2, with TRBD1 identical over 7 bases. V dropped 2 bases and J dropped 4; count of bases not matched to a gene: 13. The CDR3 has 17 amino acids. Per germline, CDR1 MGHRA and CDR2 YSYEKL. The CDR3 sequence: CASSQSWDSQTIYGYTF. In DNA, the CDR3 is TGCGCCAGCAGCCAATCGTGGGACAGCCAAACCATCTATGGCTACACCTTC.

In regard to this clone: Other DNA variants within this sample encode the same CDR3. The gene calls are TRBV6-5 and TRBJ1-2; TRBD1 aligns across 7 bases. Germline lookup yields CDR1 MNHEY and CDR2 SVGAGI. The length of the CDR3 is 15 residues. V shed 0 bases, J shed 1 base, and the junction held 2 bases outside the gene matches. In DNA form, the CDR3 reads TGTGCCAGCAGTTACTCCCGACAGGGTAACTATGGCTACACCTTC. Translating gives CASSYSRQGNYGYTF.

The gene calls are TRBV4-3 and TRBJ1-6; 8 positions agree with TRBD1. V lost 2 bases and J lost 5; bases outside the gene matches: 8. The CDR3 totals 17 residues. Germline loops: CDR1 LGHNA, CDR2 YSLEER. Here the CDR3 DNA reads TGCGCCAGCAGCCAATCCCGGACAGGGTCGAATAATTCACCCCTCCACTTT. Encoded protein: CASSQSRTGSNNSPLHF.

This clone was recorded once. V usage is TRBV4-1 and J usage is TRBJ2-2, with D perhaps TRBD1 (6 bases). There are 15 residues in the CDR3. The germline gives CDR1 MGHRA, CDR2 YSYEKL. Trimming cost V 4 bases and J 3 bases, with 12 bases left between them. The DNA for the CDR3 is TGCGCCAGCAGCCCCAGAGGGGGAGACACCGGGGAGCTGTTTTTT. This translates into CASSPRGGDTGELFF.

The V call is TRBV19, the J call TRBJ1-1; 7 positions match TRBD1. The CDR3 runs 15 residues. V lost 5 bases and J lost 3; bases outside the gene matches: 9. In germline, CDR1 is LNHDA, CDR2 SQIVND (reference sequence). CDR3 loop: CASSPWTGGDTEAFF. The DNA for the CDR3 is TGTGCCAGTAGTCCCTGGACAGGTGGGGACACTGAAGCTTTCTTT. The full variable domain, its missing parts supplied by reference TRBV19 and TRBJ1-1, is DGGITQSPKYLFRKEGQNVTLSCEQNLNHDAMYWYRQDPGQGLRLIYYSQIVNDFQKGDIAEGYSVSREKKESFPLTVTSAQKNPTAFYLCASSPWTGGDTEAFFGQGTRLTVV.

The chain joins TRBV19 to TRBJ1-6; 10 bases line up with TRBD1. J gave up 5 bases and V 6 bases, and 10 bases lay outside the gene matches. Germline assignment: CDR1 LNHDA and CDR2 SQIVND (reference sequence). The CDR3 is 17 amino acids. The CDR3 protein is CASRRGQGVSDNSPLHF. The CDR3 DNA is TGTGCCAGTAGAAGAGGACAGGGGGTTAGTGATAATTCACCCCTCCACTTT. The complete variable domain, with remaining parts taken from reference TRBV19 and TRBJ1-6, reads DGGITQSPKYLFRKEGQNVTLSCEQNLNHDAMYWYRQDPGQGLRLIYYSQIVNDFQKGDIAEGYSVSREKKESFPLTVTSAQKNPTAFYLCASRRGQGVSDNSPLHFGNGTRLTVT.

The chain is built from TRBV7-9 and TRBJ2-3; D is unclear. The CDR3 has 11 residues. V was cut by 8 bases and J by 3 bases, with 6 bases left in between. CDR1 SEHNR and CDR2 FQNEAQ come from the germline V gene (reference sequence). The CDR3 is CASRQTDTQYF. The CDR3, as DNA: TGTGCCAGCCGCCAGACAGATACGCAGTATTTT.

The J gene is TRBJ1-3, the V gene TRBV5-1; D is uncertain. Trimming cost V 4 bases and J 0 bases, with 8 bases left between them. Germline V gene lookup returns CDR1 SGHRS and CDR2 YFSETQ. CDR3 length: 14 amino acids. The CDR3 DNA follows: TGCGCCAGCAGCGGAGGGAGCTCTGGAAACACCATATATTTT. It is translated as CASSGGSSGNTIYF.

The CDR3 loop is CASSLALAGGANTGELFF. CDR3 coding DNA: TGCGCCAGCAGCTTGGCCCTAGCGGGAGGTGCGAACACCGGGGAGCTGTTTTTT. The chain is built from TRBV5-1 and TRBJ2-2; 11 bases map to TRBD2. Germline V gene data show CDR1 as SGHRS and CDR2 as YFSETQ. With V trimmed by 0 bases and J by 0 bases, 4 bases remained unmatched. This CDR3 has 18 amino acids.

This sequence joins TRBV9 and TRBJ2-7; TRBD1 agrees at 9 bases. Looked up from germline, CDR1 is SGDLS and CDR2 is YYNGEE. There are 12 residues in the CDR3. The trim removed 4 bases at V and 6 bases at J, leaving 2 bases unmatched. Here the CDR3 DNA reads TGTGCCAGCAGCACGACAGGGGGCGAGCAGTACTTC. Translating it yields CASSTTGGEQYF.

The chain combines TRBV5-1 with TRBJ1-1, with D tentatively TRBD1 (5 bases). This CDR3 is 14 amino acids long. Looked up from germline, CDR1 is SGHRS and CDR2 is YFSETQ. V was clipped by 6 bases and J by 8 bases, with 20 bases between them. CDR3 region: CASNPRDSLSEAFF. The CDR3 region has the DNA TGCGCCAGCAATCCCCGGGACTCCCTTTCGGAAGCTTTCTTT.

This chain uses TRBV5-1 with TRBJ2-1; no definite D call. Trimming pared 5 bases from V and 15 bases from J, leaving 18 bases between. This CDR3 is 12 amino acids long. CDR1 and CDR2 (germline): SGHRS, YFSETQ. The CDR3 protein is CASSNPPGYSFF. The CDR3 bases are TGCGCCAGCAGTAACCCCCCAGGTTACTCGTTCTTC. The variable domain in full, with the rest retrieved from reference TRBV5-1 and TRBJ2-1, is KAGVTQTPRYLIKTRGQQVTLSCSPISGHRSVSWYQQTPGQGLQFLFEYFSETQRNKGNFPGRFSGRQFSNSRSEMNVSTLELGDSALYLCASSNPPGYSFFGPGTRLTVL.